Ten or more counts support the clone carrying this T cell receptor beta chain. Its specificity is unknown. This specimen belongs to a study of regulatory T cells in long-lasting Graves disease. Study overall: Graves' patients, newly diagnosed, had taken antithyroid drugs under 3 months. Points from the study as a whole: Persistent disease samples used TRBV28, TRBJ1-2 and TRBJ2-5 preferentially. Patients with persistent Graves' had lower TCR diversity than newly diagnosed patients. Samples came from peripheral blood alone, without thyroid tissue.

Described time point: newly diagnosed GD, antithyroid drugs for less than 3 months. From RNA extracted from PBMCs, the TCR library was made. TCR beta libraries were built with iRepertoire HTBI primers and Arm-PCR of CDR3 regions. TCRdb reprocessed the multiplex PCR reads with MiXCR, giving one entry per CDR3 protein. The data contain 350,000 to 400,000 distinct CDR3 sequences, about 16% of them singletons. V lost 5 bases to trimming and J lost 6 bases; unmatched junction nucleotides: 7. The CDR3 covers 15 residues. Looked up from germline, CDR1 is PRHDT and CDR2 is FYEKMQ (reference sequence). This chain links TRBV13 with TRBJ2-1, with TRBD2 matching over 10 bases. This clonotype was obtained from a female donor with Graves disease. The material sequenced was peripheral blood mononuclear cells (PBMCs), taken at new diagnosis, from a patient treated with antithyroid drugs. The CDR3 DNA reads as TGTGCCAGCAGCCACTGGCCTAGCGGGGGCAATGAGCAGTTCTTC. This codes for CASSHWPSGGNEQFF. Full variable domain (remainder filled in from reference TRBV13 and TRBJ2-1): AAGVIQSPRHLIKEKRETATLKCYPIPRHDTVYWYQQGPGQDPQFLISFYEKMQSDKGSIPDRFSAQQFSDYHSELNMSSLELGDSALYFCASSHWPSGGNEQFFGPGTRLTVL.